One and the same sample provided the 10 T cell receptor beta chains below, sequenced in a study of blood T cell repertoires in COVID-19. Data came from immunoSEQ multiplex PCR; TCRdb stores just in-frame clones and leaves some out. The sample holds under 250,000 clones, 83% seen once. The sequenced sample consisted of PBMCs or T cells enriched from blood (not recorded which). These receptors were obtained from a woman between 50 and 59 years old who had been exposed to COVID-19.

The chain carries TRBV29-1 and TRBJ1-1; D call uncertain. V lost 2 bases to trimming and J lost 7 bases, with 8 bases between them. CDR3 length: 11 residues. Germline values: CDR1 SQVTM, CDR2 ANQGSEA. This CDR3 reads CSVESGIEAFF. DNA for the CDR3: TGCAGCGTTGAATCCGGGATTGAAGCTTTCTTT.

This clone appeared a few times. The V and J genes are TRBV19 and TRBJ1-2; 9 nucleotides match TRBD1. Germline CDR1 reads LNHDA; CDR2 reads SQIVND (reference sequence). The CDR3 extends over 14 amino acids. V trimming: 7 bases; J trimming: 8 bases; junction bases outside the gene matches: 11. CDR3: CASTPMDRGQGYTF. The CDR3 DNA sequence: TGTGCCAGTACCCCAATGGACAGGGGACAAGGCTACACCTTC.

CDR3 sequence (DNA): TGTGCCAGCAGCGTATCCCCGGGGAACACTGAAGCTTTCTTT. This codes for CASSVSPGNTEAFF. V is TRBV9 and J is TRBJ1-1; D not certain. The length of the CDR3 is 14 residues. Trimming took off 1 base at V and 1 base at J, with 8 bases between the two ends. Germline lookup yields CDR1 SGDLS and CDR2 YYNGEE.

The chain carries TRBV24-1 and TRBJ2-5; D might be TRBD2 (6 bases). The CDR3 totals 15 residues. Germline V gene data show CDR1 as KGHDR and CDR2 as SFDVKD. V was pared by 7 bases and J by 2 bases, with 16 bases between. The CDR3 DNA follows: TGTGCCACCAGCCCCCGCGGGGAGCCACAAGAGACCCAGTACTTC. The encoded protein is CATSPRGEPQETQYF.

This clone was counted once. The CDR3 coding sequence is TGTGCCAGCAGTCCTGGGACTAGCGTGATTGAGCAGTTCTTC. It is translated as CASSPGTSVIEQFF. This chain connects TRBV5-6 to TRBJ2-1; 10 nucleotides line up with TRBD2. Germline-derived CDR1 and CDR2 are SGHDT and YYEEEE. The ends lost 5 bases at V and 9 bases at J; junction bases unmatched: 8. This CDR3 is 14 amino acids long. The whole variable domain, filled in from reference TRBV5-6 and TRBJ2-1, reads DAGVTQSPTHLIKTRGQQVTLRCSPKSGHDTVSWYQQALGQGPQFIFQYYEEEERQRGNFPDRFSGHQFPNYSSELNVNALLLGDSALYLCASSPGTSVIEQFFGPGTRLTVL.

Only one count was recorded for this clone. V usage is TRBV4-3 and J usage is TRBJ1-6; 7 bases align to TRBD1. CDR3 length equals 16 residues. Germline CDR1 reads LGHNA; CDR2 reads YSLEER. With 0 bases clipped from V and 9 bases from J, the junction kept 8 bases outside the gene matches. Here the CDR3 DNA reads TGCGCCAGCAGCCAAGATAAGGGGGCAACGGTTTCACCCCTCCACTTT. Protein product: CASSQDKGATVSPLHF.

The sample holds a few counts of this clone. This chain links TRBV19 with TRBJ2-7; TRBD2 might be the D (6 bases). With 1 base removed from V and 2 bases from J, the gap between germline ends came to 9 bases. The CDR3 has 14 residues. The germline gives CDR1 LNHDA, CDR2 SQIVND (reference sequence). The CDR3 DNA follows: TGTGCCAGTAGTATAGGGGGGGTTACCTACGAGCAGTACTTC. This gives the protein CASSIGGVTYEQYF.

This chain joins TRBV19 and TRBJ1-6; 7 positions match TRBD1. CDR1 and CDR2 (germline): LNHDA, SQIVND (reference sequence). The CDR3 length is 13 residues. Unmatched junction bases numbered 3, after V lost 6 bases and J lost 7 bases. This CDR3 is CASRTGSNSPLHF. The CDR3 DNA follows: TGTGCCAGTAGGACAGGGAGCAATTCACCCCTCCACTTT.

V and J are TRBV7-9 and TRBJ1-1; 8 nucleotides align to TRBD1. Germline CDR1 SEHNR, CDR2 FQNEAQ (reference sequence). The CDR3 loop spans 15 amino acids. The trim removed 7 bases at V and 0 bases at J, leaving 7 bases unmatched. The CDR3 reads CASTLTGGMNTEAFF. In DNA form, the CDR3 reads TGTGCCAGCACCCTTACAGGGGGTATGAACACTGAAGCTTTCTTT.

The chain uses TRBV27 and TRBJ2-7, with D tentatively TRBD2 (5 bases). CDR1 MNHEY and CDR2 SMNVEV come from the germline V gene (reference sequence). Trimming removed 3 bases from V and 3 bases from J, with 9 bases in between. CDR3 size: 13 residues. Here the CDR3 reads CASSLVGNYEQYF. Written as DNA, the CDR3 is TGTGCCAGCAGTTTGGTCGGGAACTACGAGCAGTACTTC.